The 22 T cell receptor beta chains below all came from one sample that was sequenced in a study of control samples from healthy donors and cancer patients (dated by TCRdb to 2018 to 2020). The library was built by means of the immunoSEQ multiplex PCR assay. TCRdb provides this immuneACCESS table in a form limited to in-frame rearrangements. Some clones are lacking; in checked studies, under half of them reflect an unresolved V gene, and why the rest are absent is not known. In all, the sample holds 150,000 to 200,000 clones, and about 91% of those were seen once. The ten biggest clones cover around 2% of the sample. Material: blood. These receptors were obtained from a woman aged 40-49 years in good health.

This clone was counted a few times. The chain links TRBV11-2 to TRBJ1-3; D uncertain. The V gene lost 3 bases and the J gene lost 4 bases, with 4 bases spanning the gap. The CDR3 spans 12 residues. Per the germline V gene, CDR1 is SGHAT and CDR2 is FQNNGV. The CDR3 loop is CASSFRGNTIYF. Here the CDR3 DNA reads TGTGCCAGCAGCTTTAGGGGAAACACCATATATTTT.

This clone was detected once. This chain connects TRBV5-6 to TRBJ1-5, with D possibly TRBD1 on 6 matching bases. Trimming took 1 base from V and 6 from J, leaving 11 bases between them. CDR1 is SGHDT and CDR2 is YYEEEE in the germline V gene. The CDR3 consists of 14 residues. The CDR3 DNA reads TGTGCCAGCAGCTTGAGGGGGGAAAGTCAGCCCCAGCATTTT. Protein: CASSLRGESQPQHF.

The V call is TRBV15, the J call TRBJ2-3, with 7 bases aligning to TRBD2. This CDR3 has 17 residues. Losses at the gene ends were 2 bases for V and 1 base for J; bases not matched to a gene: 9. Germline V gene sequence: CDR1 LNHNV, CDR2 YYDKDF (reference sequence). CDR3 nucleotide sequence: TGTGCCACCAGCAGAAAGTCTGGCGGGGGAGGCACAGATACGCAGTATTTT. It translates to CATSRKSGGGGTDTQYF.

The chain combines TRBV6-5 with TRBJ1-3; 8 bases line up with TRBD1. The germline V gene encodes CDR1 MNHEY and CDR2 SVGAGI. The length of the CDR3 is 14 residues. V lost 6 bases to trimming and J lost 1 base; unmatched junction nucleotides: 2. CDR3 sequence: CASRGQDSGNTIYF. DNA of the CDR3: TGTGCCAGCAGGGGACAGGATTCTGGAAACACCATATATTTT.

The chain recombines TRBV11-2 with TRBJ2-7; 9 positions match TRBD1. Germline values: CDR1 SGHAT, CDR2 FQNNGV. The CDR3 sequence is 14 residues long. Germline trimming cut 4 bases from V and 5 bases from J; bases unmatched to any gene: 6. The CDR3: CASSSQGANDEQYF. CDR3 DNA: TGTGCCAGCAGCTCACAGGGGGCGAATGACGAGCAGTACTTC.

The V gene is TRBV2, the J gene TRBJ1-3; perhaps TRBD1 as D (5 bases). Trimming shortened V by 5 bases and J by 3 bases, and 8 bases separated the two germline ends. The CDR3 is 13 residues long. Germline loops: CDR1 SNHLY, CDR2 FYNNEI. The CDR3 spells CASSKGLGNTIYF. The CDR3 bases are TGTGCCAGCAGTAAGGGACTTGGAAACACCATATATTTT. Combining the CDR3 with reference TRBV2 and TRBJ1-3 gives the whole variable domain EPEVTQTPSHQVTQMGQEVILRCVPISNHLYFYWYRQILGQKVEFLVSFYNNEISEKSEIFDDQFSVERPDGSNFTLKIRSTKLEDSAMYFCASSKGLGNTIYFGEGSWLTVV.

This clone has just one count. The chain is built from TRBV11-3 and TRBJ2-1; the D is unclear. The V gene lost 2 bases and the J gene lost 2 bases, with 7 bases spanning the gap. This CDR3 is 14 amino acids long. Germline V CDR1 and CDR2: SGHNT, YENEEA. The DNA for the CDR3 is TGTGCCAGCAGCTTAACACCGACCTACAATGAGCAGTTCTTC. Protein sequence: CASSLTPTYNEQFF.

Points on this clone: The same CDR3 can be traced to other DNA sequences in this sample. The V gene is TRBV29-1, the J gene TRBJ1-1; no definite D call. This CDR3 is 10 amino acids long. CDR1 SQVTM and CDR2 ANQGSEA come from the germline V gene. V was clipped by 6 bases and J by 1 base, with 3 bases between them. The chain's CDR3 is CSVANTEAFF. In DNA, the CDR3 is TGCAGCGTGGCGAACACTGAAGCTTTCTTT.

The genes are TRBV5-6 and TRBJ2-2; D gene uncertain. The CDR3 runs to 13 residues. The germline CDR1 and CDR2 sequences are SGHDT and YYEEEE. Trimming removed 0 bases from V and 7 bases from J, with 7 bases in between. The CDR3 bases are TGTGCCAGCAGCTTGGATCAGGACGGGGAGCTGTTTTTT. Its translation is CASSLDQDGELFF.

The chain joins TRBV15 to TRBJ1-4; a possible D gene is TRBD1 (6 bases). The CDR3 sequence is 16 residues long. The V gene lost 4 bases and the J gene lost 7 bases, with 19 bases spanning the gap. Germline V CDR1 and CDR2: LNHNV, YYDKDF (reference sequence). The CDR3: CATSTGAGVSFEKLFF. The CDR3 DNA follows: TGTGCCACCAGCACAGGGGCGGGTGTCAGTTTTGAAAAACTGTTTTTT.

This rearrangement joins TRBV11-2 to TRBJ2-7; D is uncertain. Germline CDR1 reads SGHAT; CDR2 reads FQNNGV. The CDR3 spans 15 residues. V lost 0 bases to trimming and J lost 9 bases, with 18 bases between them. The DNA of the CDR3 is TGTGCCAGCAGCTTAGAACTGGGCTTGATCCTAGGGCAGTACTTC. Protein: CASSLELGLILGQYF. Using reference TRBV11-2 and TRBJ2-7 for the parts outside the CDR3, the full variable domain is EAGVAQSPRYKIIEKRQSVAFWCNPISGHATLYWYQQILGQGPKLLIQFQNNGVVDDSQLPKDRFSAERLKGVDSTLKIQPAKLEDSAVYLCASSLELGLILGQYFGPGTRLTVT.

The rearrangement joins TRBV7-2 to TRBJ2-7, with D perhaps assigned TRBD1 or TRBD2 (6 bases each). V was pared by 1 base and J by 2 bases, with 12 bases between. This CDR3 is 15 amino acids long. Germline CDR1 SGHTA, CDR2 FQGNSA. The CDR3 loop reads CASSLGIGGTYEQYF. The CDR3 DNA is TGTGCCAGCAGCTTAGGTATCGGGGGCACCTACGAGCAGTACTTC.

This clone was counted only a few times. The CDR3 sequence is CASSPDSHGSNQPQHF. CDR3 in DNA: TGTGCCAGCAGCCCCGACTCTCACGGGAGCAATCAGCCCCAGCATTTT. The V gene is TRBV7-9, the J gene TRBJ1-5; no clear D gene. Trimming cost V 5 bases and J 1 base, with 15 bases left between them. Germline V gene data show CDR1 as SEHNR and CDR2 as FQNEAQ (reference sequence). The CDR3 runs to 16 residues.

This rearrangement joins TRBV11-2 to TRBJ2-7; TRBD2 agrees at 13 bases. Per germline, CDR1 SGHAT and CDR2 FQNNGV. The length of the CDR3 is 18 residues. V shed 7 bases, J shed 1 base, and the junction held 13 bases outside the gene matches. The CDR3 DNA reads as TGTGCCAGCAACCGGACTAGCGGGGGAGACCGCGTATCCTACGAGCAGTACTTC. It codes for CASNRTSGGDRVSYEQYF. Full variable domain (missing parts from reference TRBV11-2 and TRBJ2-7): EAGVAQSPRYKIIEKRQSVAFWCNPISGHATLYWYQQILGQGPKLLIQFQNNGVVDDSQLPKDRFSAERLKGVDSTLKIQPAKLEDSAVYLCASNRTSGGDRVSYEQYFGPGTRLTVT.

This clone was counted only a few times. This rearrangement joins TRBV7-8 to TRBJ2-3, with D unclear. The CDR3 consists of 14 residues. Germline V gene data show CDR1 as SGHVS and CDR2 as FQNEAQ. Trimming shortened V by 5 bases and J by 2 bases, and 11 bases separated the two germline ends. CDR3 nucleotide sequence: TGTGCCAGCAGCGCCCCGGGCTACACAGATACGCAGTATTTT. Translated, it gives CASSAPGYTDTQYF.

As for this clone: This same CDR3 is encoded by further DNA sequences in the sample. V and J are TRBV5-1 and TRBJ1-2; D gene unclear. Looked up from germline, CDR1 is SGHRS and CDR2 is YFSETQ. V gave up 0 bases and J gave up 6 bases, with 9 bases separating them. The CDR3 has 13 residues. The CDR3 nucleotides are TGCGCCAGCAGCTTGGTAGCAGACGATGGCTACACCTTC. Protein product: CASSLVADDGYTF.

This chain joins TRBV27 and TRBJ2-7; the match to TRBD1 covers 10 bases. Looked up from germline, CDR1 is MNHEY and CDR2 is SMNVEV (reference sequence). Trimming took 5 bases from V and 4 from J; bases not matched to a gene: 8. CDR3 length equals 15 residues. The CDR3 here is CASSQTGGGSYEQYF. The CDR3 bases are TGTGCCAGCAGTCAGACAGGGGGCGGATCTTACGAGCAGTACTTC.

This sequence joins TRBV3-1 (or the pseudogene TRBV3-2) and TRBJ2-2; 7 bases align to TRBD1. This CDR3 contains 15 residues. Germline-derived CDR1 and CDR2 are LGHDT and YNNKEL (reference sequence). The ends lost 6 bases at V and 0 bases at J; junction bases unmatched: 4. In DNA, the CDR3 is TGTGCCAGCAGGCGGACAGGCGCGAACACCGGGGAGCTGTTTTTT. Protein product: CASRRTGANTGELFF.

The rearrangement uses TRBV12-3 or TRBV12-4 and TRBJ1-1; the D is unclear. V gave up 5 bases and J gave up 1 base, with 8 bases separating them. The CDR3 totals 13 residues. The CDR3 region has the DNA TGTGCCAGCAGTCTTCAACCGAACACTGAAGCTTTCTTT. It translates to CASSLQPNTEAFF.

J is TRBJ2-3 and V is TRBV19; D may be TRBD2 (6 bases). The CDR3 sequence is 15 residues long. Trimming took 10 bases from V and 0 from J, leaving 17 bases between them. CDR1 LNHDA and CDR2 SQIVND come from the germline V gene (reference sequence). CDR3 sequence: CATQAGHDSTDTQYF. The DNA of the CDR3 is TGTGCCACCCAGGCGGGGCACGATAGCACAGATACGCAGTATTTT.

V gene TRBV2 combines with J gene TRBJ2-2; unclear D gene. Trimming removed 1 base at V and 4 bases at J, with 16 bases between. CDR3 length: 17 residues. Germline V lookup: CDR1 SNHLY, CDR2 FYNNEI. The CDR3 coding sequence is TGTGCCAGCAGTGAAGATATGGCCTTACCCATCACCGGGGAGCTGTTTTTT. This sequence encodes CASSEDMALPITGELFF.

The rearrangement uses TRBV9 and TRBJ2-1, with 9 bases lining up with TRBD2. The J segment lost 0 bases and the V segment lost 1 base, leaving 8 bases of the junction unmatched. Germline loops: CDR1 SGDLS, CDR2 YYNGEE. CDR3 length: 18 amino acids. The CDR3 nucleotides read TGTGCCAGCAGCGTAAGTAGCGGGGGTCATAGCTCCTACAATGAGCAGTTCTTC. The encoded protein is CASSVSSGGHSSYNEQFF.